Sequencing of this TCR beta chain was carried out in a study of human T cells and chemical hapten exposure. Across the study: Diphenylcyclopropenone was administered weekly to the scalp of patients throughout the approximately 24-week study. How much TCR each sample yielded varied, mostly because pooled library volumes differed slightly.

Within the library, unique molecular identifiers were attached to each individual cDNA molecule. Each CDR3 protein gets one entry after TCRdb re-called the RACE reads with MiXCR. The profile shows 300,000 to 450,000 distinct CDR3 sequences, about 4.8% of them singletons. This clonotype was detected a few times. The antigen is not known. General study findings and limits: DPC sensitization did not alter TCRs above 1 in 1000 frequency.

In germline, CDR1 is DFQATT, CDR2 SNEGSKA (reference sequence). The V end was cut by 5 bases, the J end by 7 bases, with 21 bases between. This CDR3 is built from 15 residues. Specified time point: patch test 1, 2 weeks after DPC sensitization. This sample's treatment: therapeutic diphenylcyclopropenone sensitization with weekly scalp DPC. The gene calls are TRBV20-1 and TRBJ2-1; perhaps TRBD2 as D (7 bases). The sample here was whole blood, taken in connection with sensitization to the hapten diphenylcyclopropenone (DPC). The clonotype originates from a woman aged 45-65 years with alopecia areata. Some clones in this sample may be carry-over from other donors' samples. CDR3 sequence (DNA): TGCAGTGCTGCTGGGAGGGGGGGAAATGGGAATGAGCAGTTCTTC. Protein: CSAAGRGGNGNEQFF.